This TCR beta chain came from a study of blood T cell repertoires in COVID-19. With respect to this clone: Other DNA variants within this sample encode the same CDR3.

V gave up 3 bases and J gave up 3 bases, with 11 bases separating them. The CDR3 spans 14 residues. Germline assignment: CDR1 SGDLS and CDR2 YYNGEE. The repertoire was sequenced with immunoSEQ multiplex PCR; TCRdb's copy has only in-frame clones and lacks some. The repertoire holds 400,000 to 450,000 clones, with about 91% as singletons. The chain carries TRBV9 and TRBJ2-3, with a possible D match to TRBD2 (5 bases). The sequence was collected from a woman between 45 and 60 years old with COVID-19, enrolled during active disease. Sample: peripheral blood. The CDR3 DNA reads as TGTGCCAGCAGCGCAAGCGGTGGAACAGATACGCAGTATTTT. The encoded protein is CASSASGGTDTQYF.